What follows is one T cell receptor (beta chain) and its context. Its antigen is undetermined. The data are from a study of Ad26.COV2.S vaccination and SARS-CoV-2 variants. Overall study results and limits: Substantial breadth was reported for post-vaccination spike-specific CD8+ and CD4+ T cells.

Here immunoSEQ multiplex PCR was the method, and the copy in TCRdb shows in-frame clones only, minus some. The sample includes around 370,000 clones, about 90% of them seen just once. This CDR3 contains 14 residues. Trimming stripped 3 bases from V and 6 bases from J, with 9 bases between. CDR1 KGHSH and CDR2 LQKENI come from the germline V gene. The chain is built from TRBV18 and TRBJ1-6; the D is unclear. This sequence originates from a human donor who had recovered from COVID-19. Source: peripheral blood, taken after recovery from COVID-19. The CDR3 protein is CASSPRRSNSPLHF. CDR3 bases: TGTGCCAGCTCACCTAGACGGTCTAATTCACCCCTCCACTTT.